This record looks at one T cell receptor beta chain sequence and its context. Its antigen specificity is not known. No base qualities exist here, and no much larger clone lies one base off it. Trimming leaves V shorter by 1 base and J shorter by 6 bases, with the junction holding 11 bases beyond the gene matches. The germline V gene sets CDR1 to SGHTA and CDR2 to FQGNSA. CDR3 length: 17 amino acids, cysteine to phenylalanine. Just the 51-base CDR3 DNA is kept, in frame starting at base 1. The record originates from a study of cytomegalovirus exposure and HLA in healthy donors (dated by TCRdb to the late 2010s). A note on the overall study: In an earlier analysis of around 540 of the donors, around 290 Gb of sequence data and 100 million or so unique TCR beta sequences from 150 million to 200 million T cells were reported. Approximately 300 gigabases of sequencing data and around 88 million unique TCR sequences made up an early release that covered approximately 700 HLA-typed donors. Among the roughly 400 genotyped donors, around 81% belonged to the genetic ancestry cluster associated with self-reported Caucasian donors. The study aimed to test whether cataloging public T cell receptors could reveal signatures of past pathogen exposure. The study profiled the T cell repertoires of 500 to 800 subjects by immunosequencing and related them to cytomegalovirus serostatus. Besides the first cohort of hundreds of subjects, a separate validation cohort made up of about 120 different subjects was used. The study combined high-throughput TCR immunosequencing, statistical association of individual TCRs with disease status, and machine learning to predict cytomegalovirus infection status. A later analysis re-examined previously published TCR beta repertoires from 500 to 700 donors and added high-resolution HLA genotyping to investigate patterns of TCR occurrence. In the later analysis, no new phenotypic data were used to find candidate immune exposures; instead, reliance was placed on TCR beta sequences and their occurrence across donors. To decide whether each TCR beta V gene segment behaved as functional or pseudogenic, an earlier analysis of some 600 of the donors relied on high-throughput TCR beta sequencing. Donor age, sex, ethnicity and CMV serostatus were collected together with the repertoire data. Genome-wide SNP genotypes for about 55% of the roughly 670 donors were used in a later genetic analysis, which treated that subset as a discovery cohort. All discovery cohort repertoires had been generated using a single sequencing platform. Both class I and class II loci were covered by HLA typing, at four-digit resolution. Typing coverage differed by locus: A, B, C, DRB1 and DQB1 were typed in roughly 629-630 donors, DQA1 in 522, DPA1 in 600 to 610, and DPB1 in roughly 450. A handful of DR-DQ haplotypes were handled as single units for association and clustering because linkage in the cohort was strong. Among some 410 genotyped donors of the cohort, an average of approximately 240,000 unique TCR beta nucleotide sequences was sequenced per donor, of which about 20% were non-productive.

In total, fewer than 750 healthy bone marrow donors made up the cohort. Cohort members were all nominally healthy when sampled, although unrecorded immune exposures were likely present. The donor was CMV seronegative and belonged to the group of around 350 seronegative cohort members. A peripheral blood sample was collected from each donor, and TCR beta sequencing was performed on peripheral blood mononuclear cells. The Qiagen DNeasy Blood Extraction Kit was used to extract genomic DNA from the blood cell samples. What the study reported, not specific to this receptor: A later analysis found that most CMV-associated TCR beta chains appeared HLA-restricted, with HLA associations seemingly driven largely by CMV exposure. Because HLA typing was missing for some donors at each locus, association tests included only the typed subset. An earlier analysis of several hundred of the donors showed that most TCR beta V segments appeared in productive rearrangements either about 87% or about 30% of the time, which broadly matched IMGT annotations. The study gave a list of more than 150 TCR beta chains associated with cytomegalovirus. According to the authors, the approach could potentially be generalized to other disease states and immunological phenotypes. For the cohort, immune exposure information was limited to CMV serostatus. V-gene and J-gene trimming of TCR beta chains was associated with a missense DCLRE1C variant in a later genetic analysis, and the association was replicated in an independent cohort. At a false discovery rate of 0.05, a later analysis linked 15,000 to 20,000 TCR beta sequences to specific HLA alleles. A group of highly shared sequence variants was considered likely to be a technical artifact of the sequencing pipeline. Correlated functional status among segregating V segments might be attributable to linkage disequilibrium, but an unknown experimental factor could not be ruled out. In vitro tests confirmed that a few of the cytomegalovirus-associated TCR beta chains recognize cytomegalovirus antigens. Across donors, most TCR sequences were observed very rarely, whereas some public TCRs were present in many individuals. Compared with the approximately 670-donor mean, donors in an Asian-associated ancestry cluster had fewer N-insertions in productive TCRs, according to a later genetic analysis. The earlier analysis of around 600 of the donors excluded roughly 17 rarely observed V segments, including chromosome 9 orphons, because counts were too low. In a later analysis, TCR association rates were found to vary across HLA loci, with the most associated TCRs seen for DRB1 alleles and the fewest for HLA-C alleles. In a later analysis, several top co-occurrence clusters were reported to appear linked to parvovirus B19, influenza, CMV and Epstein-Barr virus. The 87-base-pair reads could not distinguish some IMGT-functional V segments, including TRBV6-2 and TRBV6-3, so those segments were excluded. A further reported finding was that TCR beta sequences accurately predicted the HLA-A and HLA-B alleles for most subjects in the first cohort. The presence/absence analyses assumed that sequencing depth was roughly uniform across donors, and that assumption may not be true. The cohort was sequenced for TCR beta chains only, and without alpha or paired-chain data the features that could be detected were limited. Cytomegalovirus status was reported to be diagnosed by the classifier with high specificity and sensitivity in both the original and validation cohorts. When HLA alleles, especially DR and DQ, strongly co-occurred, TCR associations were difficult to assign to individual alleles. In a later analysis, HLA-associated TCR beta chains showed more clonal expansion and lower generation probabilities than non-associated chains that were equally common.

Preparation of the library involved the immunoSEQ multiplex PCR assay. For the multiplex PCR, a mixture combining 60 forward primers for TCR Vbeta segments and 13 reverse primers for TCR Jbeta segments was used. The CDR3 region of rearranged TCR beta genes was amplified from genomic DNA with a multiplex PCR assay. Amplified TCR beta libraries were sequenced as 87-base-pair reads on the Illumina HiSeq System. The authors' analysis ran thus. In a later analysis, tens of millions of unique TCR beta chains were counted across the 666 repertoires, and approximately 11 million of these chains were shared by at least two donors. To remove PCR and sequencing errors, raw reads were error-corrected and collapsed into unique sequences using a nearest-neighbor algorithm that merged closely related sequences. CDR3 sequences were aligned to IMGT reference sequences to assign V, D and J gene segments. For a sequence to be retained, a match of at least six nucleotides to both a V gene segment and a J gene segment was required. Rearrangements were classified as productive when the CDR3 lacked stop codons and remained in frame with V and J, and all other rearrangements were classified as non-productive. CDR3 was defined by IMGT convention, running from the second conserved V-encoded cysteine to the conserved J-encoded phenylalanine. Sequences without an unambiguous match to a single V gene segment were excluded from the earlier analysis of about 630 of the donors. An earlier analysis of over 450 of the donors classified V segments as functional when productive rearrangements were above 56.7% and as segregating when the standard deviation between donors was above 5%. A statistical classification framework was built for diagnosing cytomegalovirus status from the catalog of TCR beta chain sequences. In a later analysis, TCR nucleotide sequences were compared against IMGT/GENE-DB human TR gene sequences so that V and J genes could be assigned. In a later analysis, CDR3 sequences and most-parsimonious VDJ recombination scenarios were assigned using the TCRdist pipeline. In a later analysis, every TCR beta chain was defined by the combination of its CDR3 amino acid sequence and its V-gene family, and reads without a unique V-gene family were dropped. To address suspected cross-contamination and a sequencing artifact, a later analysis removed a few hundred highly shared, low-generation-probability nucleotide sequences. A later analysis calculated a clonal expansion index for each public chain from normalized within-repertoire ranks of inferred template counts. A later analysis computed generation probabilities with a VDJ recombination model fitted to out-of-frame rearrangements, and checked the results against IGoR. In a later analysis, hypergeometric tests were used to score TCR-TCR, TCR-HLA and TCR-CMV co-occurrence, with a repertoire-size bias correction applied to TCR pairs. False discovery rates were estimated in a later analysis by permuting HLA or CMV assignments 20 times. In a later analysis, co-occurring TCRs were grouped with DBSCAN, and TCRdist sequence similarity was added when clustering was performed within HLA-allele-positive subsets. Repertoires with fewer than 30,000 or more than 120,000 public chains, plus five repertoires with anomalous nucleotide sharing, were excluded from co-occurrence clustering. This is the immuneACCESS table as TCRdb keeps it, with only in-frame sequences that have V and J called. A part of the clones is gone; compared with another copy, unresolved V genes explain less than half, and the rest is unexplained. D and trimming come from the DNA, and the V and J calls and clone size come from that table. The sample yields 100,000 to 150,000 clones; approximately 80% were counted once. Together, the top ten hold around 2% of the sample.

The chain uses TRBV7-2 and TRBJ2-1; a stretch of 8 junction bases matches TRBD2. This clonotype originated in a woman aged 40 to 49 in good health and CMV-seronegative. Source material: PBMCs. The nucleotide sequence reads as follows: TGTGCCAGCAGCTTAGAAGAGAAGCTAGCGGGTAGCAATGAGCAGTTCTTC. This yields the protein CASSLEEKLAGSNEQFF.